Reported below is one T cell receptor beta chain. Original processing methods: By means of reference gene primer amplification, nucleated cell counts were estimated. The data were produced by immunoSEQ multiplex PCR, yet TCRdb's version contains in-frame clones alone and is incomplete. For V, J and clone size, that table is used; D and trimming come from the DNA. The top ten clones hold 1.5% to 1.7% of a sample with 170,000 or so clones, approximately 83% of them seen once. The V and J ends lost 4 bases and 2 bases respectively, with 10 bases between them. CDR1 is SGHTS, CDR2 YDEGEE, per germline. The CDR3 sequence is 13 residues long. The source of the sample is a study of blood T cell repertoires in COVID-19. Background on the study: Italy, Spain and the United States were the sources of the convalescent and acute COVID-19 samples. Sources were T cells, B-cell-depleted T cells, or PBMCs; the material itself was cDNA or gDNA.

The chain combines TRBV5-8 with TRBJ2-7; D ambiguous. The sequencing input was peripheral blood. This clonotype was obtained from a human donor in a cohort sampled during active COVID-19. The CDR3 is CASSSDVAYEQYF. In nucleotides, the CDR3 is TGTGCCAGCAGCAGCGACGTAGCCTACGAGCAGTACTTC.